This TCR beta chain was recorded in a study of early T cells in non-severe SARS-CoV-2 infection. For the study at large: RNA in bulk from unsorted whole blood was sequenced, and chains were unpaired. The study, taken as a whole, reports: Anti-spike CD8 specificities were favored by VDJdb matching, whose results missed private and CD4 specificities.

The library protocol tagged individual cDNA molecules with unique molecular identifiers. TCRdb re-called the 5' RACE reads through MiXCR, storing one row per CDR3 protein. The sample shows roughly 45,000 distinct CDR3 sequences, approximately 10% of them seen only once. Germline V gene sequence: CDR1 SGHAT, CDR2 FQNNGV. The CDR3 is 18 residues long. J gave up 1 base and V 1 base, and 5 bases lay outside the gene matches. This clonotype was seen repeatedly, ten times or more. Its antigen is still unknown. Sequenced sample: whole blood. This receptor was identified in an adult who was a healthcare worker with PCR-confirmed SARS-CoV-2 infection or an uninfected control (not recorded which). The J gene is TRBJ2-1, the V gene TRBV11-2; the match to TRBD2 covers 12 bases. The CDR3 nucleotides are TGTGCCAGCAGCTTAGCTAGCGGGAGGGCCGTTTCCTACAATGAGCAGTTCTTC. Amino acids: CASSLASGRAVSYNEQFF.